Detailed here is one T cell receptor beta chain. Trimming removed 2 bases at V and 0 bases at J, with 7 bases between. CDR1 SGHVS and CDR2 FNYEAQ come from the germline V gene. The CDR3 loop spans 15 amino acids. Baseline was the first blood sampling point, followed by cycle 4 day 1 and cycle 7 day 1. This specimen comes from a study of OX40 agonist ivuxolimab in advanced cancers. The protocol was immunoSEQ multiplex PCR, while the TCRdb copy is restricted to in-frame clones and leaves out a portion. The table has fewer than 25,000 clones, around 77% seen once. Source: CD4+ or CD8+ T cells sorted from blood, taken in a trial of the OX40 agonist ivuxolimab. V and J are TRBV7-6 and TRBJ2-2; D possibly corresponds to TRBD1 (5 bases). The receptor comes from an adult with an advanced solid tumor such as melanoma, head and neck, liver or kidney cancer. This CDR3 reads CASSLQGANTGELFF. CDR3 nucleotide sequence: TGTGCCAGCAGCTTACAAGGGGCGAACACCGGGGAGCTGTTTTTT.